Sequencing of this TCR beta chain was carried out in a study of blood T cell repertoires in COVID-19. As handled by the study authors: Nucleated cell number was recorded as an estimate derived from reference gene primer amplification. TCRdb's copy holds only in-frame clones and misses some; the assay was immunoSEQ multiplex PCR. The V and J calls and clone size were taken over from that table, and D and trimming were inferred from the DNA. This table has 200,000 to 250,000 clones, 90% appearing once. The CDR3 consists of 15 residues. J gave up 6 bases and V 5 bases, and 9 bases lay outside the gene matches. The germline V gene has CDR1 MDHEN and CDR2 SYDVKM. This clone was counted a few times. Ages ranged from about 18 to 100 years, with residence in under 25 US areas. Exposed volunteers were people who met a COVID-19 case within 2 weeks before study entry.

The rearrangement uses TRBV28 and TRBJ1-5; 8 positions agree with TRBD1. Sequenced sample: PBMCs or T cells enriched from blood (not recorded which). This clonotype was sampled from a man aged 30 to 45 who had been exposed to COVID-19. CDR3 protein: CASSPVDRVGQPQHF. The CDR3 DNA reads as TGTGCCAGCAGTCCTGTGGACAGGGTGGGTCAGCCCCAGCATTTT.